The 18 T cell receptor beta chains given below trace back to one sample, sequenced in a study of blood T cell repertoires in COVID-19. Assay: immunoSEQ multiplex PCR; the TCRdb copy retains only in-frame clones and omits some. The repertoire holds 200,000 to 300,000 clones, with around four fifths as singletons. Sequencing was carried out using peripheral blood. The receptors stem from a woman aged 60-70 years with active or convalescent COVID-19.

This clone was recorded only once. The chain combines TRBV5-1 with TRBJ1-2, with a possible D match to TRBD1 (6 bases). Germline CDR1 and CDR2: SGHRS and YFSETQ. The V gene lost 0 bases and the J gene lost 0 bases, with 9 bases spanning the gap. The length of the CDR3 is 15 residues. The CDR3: CASSLVQGTNYGYTF. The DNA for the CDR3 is TGCGCCAGCAGCTTGGTTCAGGGGACTAACTATGGCTACACCTTC.

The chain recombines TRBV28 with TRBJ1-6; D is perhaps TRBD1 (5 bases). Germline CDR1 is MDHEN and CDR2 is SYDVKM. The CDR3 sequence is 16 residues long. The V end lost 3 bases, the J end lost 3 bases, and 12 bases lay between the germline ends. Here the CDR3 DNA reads TGTGCCAGCAGTTTGGGTGGGGCCGACTATAATTCACCCCTCCACTTT. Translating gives CASSLGGADYNSPLHF.

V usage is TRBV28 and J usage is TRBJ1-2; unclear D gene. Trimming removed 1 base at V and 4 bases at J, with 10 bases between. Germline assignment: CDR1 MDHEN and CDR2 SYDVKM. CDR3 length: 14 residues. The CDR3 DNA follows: TGTGCCAGCAGTTTATCTGTCTCCCCCTATGGCTACACCTTC. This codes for CASSLSVSPYGYTF.

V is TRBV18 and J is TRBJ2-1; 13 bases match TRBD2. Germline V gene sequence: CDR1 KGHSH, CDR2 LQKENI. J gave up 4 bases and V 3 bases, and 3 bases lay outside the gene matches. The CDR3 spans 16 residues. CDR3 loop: CASSPQLAGGYNEQFF. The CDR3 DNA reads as TGTGCCAGCTCACCTCAACTAGCGGGGGGGTACAATGAGCAGTTCTTC.

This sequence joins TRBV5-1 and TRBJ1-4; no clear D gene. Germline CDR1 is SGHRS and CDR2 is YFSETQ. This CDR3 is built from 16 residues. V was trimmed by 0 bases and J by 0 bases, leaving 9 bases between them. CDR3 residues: CASSLAGSATNEKLFF. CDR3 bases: TGCGCCAGCAGCTTGGCAGGATCGGCAACTAATGAAAAACTGTTTTTT.

In nucleotides, the CDR3 is TGTGCCAGCAGCTATGGGACAGGGGGAATGGACGAGCAGTACTTC. This codes for CASSYGTGGMDEQYF. This chain uses TRBV7-8 with TRBJ2-7, with 11 bases lining up with TRBD1. The CDR3 totals 15 residues. Losses at the gene ends were 4 bases for V and 5 bases for J; bases not matched to a gene: 7. CDR1 is SGHVS, CDR2 FQNEAQ, per germline.

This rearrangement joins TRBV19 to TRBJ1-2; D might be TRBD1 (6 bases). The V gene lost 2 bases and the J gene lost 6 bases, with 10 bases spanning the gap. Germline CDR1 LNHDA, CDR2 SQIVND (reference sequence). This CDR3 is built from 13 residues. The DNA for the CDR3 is TGTGCCAGTAGTATACAGGGGAAAGATGGCTACACCTTC. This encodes CASSIQGKDGYTF.

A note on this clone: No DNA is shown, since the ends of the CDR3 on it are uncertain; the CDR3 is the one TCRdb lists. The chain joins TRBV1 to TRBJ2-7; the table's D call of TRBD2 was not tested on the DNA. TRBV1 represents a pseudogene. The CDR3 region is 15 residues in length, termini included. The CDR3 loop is CTSSEWASGSYEQYF.

The CDR3 nucleotides read TGTGCCAGCAGCTCAGTTGGGGGGGAACCTAATGAAAAACTGTTTTTT. It is translated as CASSSVGGEPNEKLFF. This chain joins TRBV7-8 and TRBJ1-4, with D possibly being TRBD1 (5 bases). The CDR3 consists of 16 residues. V was pared by 4 bases and J by 3 bases, with 15 bases between. CDR1 SGHVS and CDR2 FQNEAQ come from the germline V gene.

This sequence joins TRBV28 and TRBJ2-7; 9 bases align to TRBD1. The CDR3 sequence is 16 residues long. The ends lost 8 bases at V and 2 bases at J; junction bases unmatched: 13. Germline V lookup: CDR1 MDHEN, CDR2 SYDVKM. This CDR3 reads CASQGPGTGKAYEQYV. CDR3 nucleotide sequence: TGTGCCAGCCAAGGCCCAGGGACAGGGAAAGCCTACGAGCAGTACGTC.

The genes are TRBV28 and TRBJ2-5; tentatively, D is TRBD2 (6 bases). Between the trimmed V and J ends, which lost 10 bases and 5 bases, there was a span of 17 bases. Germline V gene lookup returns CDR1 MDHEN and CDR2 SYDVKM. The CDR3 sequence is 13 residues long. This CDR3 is CAITRGVGETQYF. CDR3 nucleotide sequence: TGTGCCATCACGCGGGGAGTAGGGGAGACCCAGTACTTC. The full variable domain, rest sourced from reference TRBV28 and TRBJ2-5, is DVKVTQSSRYLVKRTGEKVFLECVQDMDHENMFWYRQDPGLGLRLIYFSYDVKMKEKGDIPEGYSVSREKKERFSLILESASTNQTSMYLCAITRGVGETQYFGPGTRLLVL.

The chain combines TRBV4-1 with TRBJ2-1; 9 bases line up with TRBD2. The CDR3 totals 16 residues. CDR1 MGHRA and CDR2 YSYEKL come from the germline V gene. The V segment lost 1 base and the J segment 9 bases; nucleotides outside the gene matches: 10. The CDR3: CASSQALAGNGGEQFF. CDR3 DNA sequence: TGCGCCAGCAGCCAAGCGCTAGCGGGAAACGGGGGTGAGCAGTTCTTC.

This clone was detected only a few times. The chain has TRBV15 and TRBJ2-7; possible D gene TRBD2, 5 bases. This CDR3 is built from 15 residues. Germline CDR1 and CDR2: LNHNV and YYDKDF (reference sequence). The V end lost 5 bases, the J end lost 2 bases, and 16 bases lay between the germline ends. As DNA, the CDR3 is TGTGCCACCAGCTCCCACGGGGAGCCGGCCTACGAGCAGTACTTC. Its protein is CATSSHGEPAYEQYF.

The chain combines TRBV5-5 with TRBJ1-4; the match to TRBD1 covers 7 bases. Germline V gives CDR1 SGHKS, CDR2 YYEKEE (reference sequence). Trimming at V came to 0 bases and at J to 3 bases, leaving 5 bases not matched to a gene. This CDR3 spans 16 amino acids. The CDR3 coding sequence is TGTGCCAGCAGCTTGGAATTGACAGGGCCTAATGAAAAACTGTTTTTT. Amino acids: CASSLELTGPNEKLFF.

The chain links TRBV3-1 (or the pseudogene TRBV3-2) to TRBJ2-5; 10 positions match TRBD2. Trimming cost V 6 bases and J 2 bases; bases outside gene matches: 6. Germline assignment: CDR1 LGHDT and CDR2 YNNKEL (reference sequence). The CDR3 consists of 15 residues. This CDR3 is CASRLAGRRQETQYF. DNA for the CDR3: TGTGCCAGCAGACTAGCGGGGAGGAGACAAGAGACCCAGTACTTC.

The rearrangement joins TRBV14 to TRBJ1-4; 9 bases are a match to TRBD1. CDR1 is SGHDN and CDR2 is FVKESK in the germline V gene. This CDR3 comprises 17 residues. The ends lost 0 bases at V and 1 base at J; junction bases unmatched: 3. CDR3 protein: CASSQEGQGETNEKLFF. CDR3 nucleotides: TGTGCCAGCAGCCAAGAGGGACAGGGTGAAACTAATGAAAAACTGTTTTTT.

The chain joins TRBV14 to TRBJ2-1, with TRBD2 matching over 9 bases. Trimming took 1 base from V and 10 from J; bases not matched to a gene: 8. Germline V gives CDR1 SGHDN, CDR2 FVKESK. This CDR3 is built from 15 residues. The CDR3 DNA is TGTGCCAGCAGCCAAGTCCGCGGGGGGGCAAGGGAGCAGTTCTTC. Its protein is CASSQVRGGAREQFF.

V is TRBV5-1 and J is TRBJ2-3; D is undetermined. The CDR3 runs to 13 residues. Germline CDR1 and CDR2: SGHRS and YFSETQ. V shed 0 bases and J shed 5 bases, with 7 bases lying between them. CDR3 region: CASSLAALDTQYF. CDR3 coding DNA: TGCGCCAGCAGCTTGGCCGCGTTAGATACGCAGTATTTT.